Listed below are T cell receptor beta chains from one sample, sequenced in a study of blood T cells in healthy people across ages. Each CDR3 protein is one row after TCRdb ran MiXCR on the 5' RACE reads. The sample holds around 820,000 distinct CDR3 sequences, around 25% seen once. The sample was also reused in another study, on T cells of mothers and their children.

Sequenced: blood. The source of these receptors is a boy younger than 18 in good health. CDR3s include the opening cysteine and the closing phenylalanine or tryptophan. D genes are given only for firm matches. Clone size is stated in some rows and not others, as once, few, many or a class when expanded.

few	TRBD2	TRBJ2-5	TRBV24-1	CATSDPGGGQETQYF	TGTGCCACCAGTGACCCCGGCGGGGGCCAAGAGACCCAGTACTTC
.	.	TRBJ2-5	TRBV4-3	CASSPRGAEVETQYF	TGCGCCAGCAGCCCAAGGGGGGCCGAAGTGGAGACCCAGTACTTC
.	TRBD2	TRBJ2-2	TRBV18	CASSPGTSGGQLFF	TGTGCCAGCTCACCCGGGACTAGCGGGGGACAGCTGTTTTTT
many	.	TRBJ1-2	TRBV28	CASSLGLRAGYTF	TGTGCCAGCAGTTTGGGTTTGAGGGCTGGCTACACCTTC
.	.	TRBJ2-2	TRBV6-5	CASSYSPGELFF	TGTGCCAGCAGTTACTCGCCCGGGGAGCTGTTTTTT
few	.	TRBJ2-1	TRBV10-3	CAISLGHSDEQFF	TGTGCCATCAGCCTAGGACATTCCGATGAGCAGTTCTTC
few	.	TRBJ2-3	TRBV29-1	CSAEAGAGDTQYF	TGCAGCGCTGAGGCAGGGGCGGGAGATACGCAGTATTTT
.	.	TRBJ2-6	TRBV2	CASSWVSGANVLTF	TGTGCCAGCAGTTGGGTTTCTGGGGCCAACGTCCTGACTTTC
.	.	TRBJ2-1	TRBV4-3	CASSQERDLSYDEQFF	TGCGCCAGCAGCCAAGAGCGGGACTTGTCCTACGATGAGCAGTTCTTC
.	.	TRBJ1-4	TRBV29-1	CSVGRGEKLFF	TGCAGCGTTGGACGGGGAGAAAAACTGTTTTTT
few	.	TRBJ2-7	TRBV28	CASTPPGGYTYEQYF	TGTGCCAGCACCCCCCCGGGCGGCTATACGTACGAGCAGTACTTC
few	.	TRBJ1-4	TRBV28	CASSTASTNEKLFF	TGTGCCAGCAGTACAGCCTCAACTAATGAAAAACTGTTTTTT
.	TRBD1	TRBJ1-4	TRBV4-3	CASSRTVRGGLEEKLFF	TGCGCCAGCAGCCGGACGGTCAGGGGGGGGTTAGAGGAAAAACTGTTTTTT
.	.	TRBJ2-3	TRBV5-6	CASSRLAVLGTDTQYF	TGTGCCAGCAGCCGCTTAGCGGTGCTCGGCACAGATACGCAGTATTTT
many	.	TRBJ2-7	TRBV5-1	CASSLVGDSYEQYF	TGCGCCAGCAGCTTGGTGGGGGACTCCTACGAGCAGTACTTC
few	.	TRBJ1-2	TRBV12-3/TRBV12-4	CASSLLRQTNTF	TGTGCCAGCAGTTTATTGCGACAGACCAACACCTTC